This T cell receptor beta chain was captured in a study of blood T cell repertoires in COVID-19 (TCRdb year 2020). Background for the entire study: Collaborator samples came from the United States, Italy and Spain and covered acute and convalescent phases of COVID-19. Deeply sampled blood TCRbeta repertoires from subjects exposed to, actively infected with, or recovered from COVID-19 were included in the dataset. Samples were obtained from the ongoing ImmuneRACE study (first 160 participants) and from about 1,300 subjects provided by 6 global collaborators. The repertoires were released in a freely available public database meant as a resource for research on the immune response to SARS-CoV-2. The prospective study material was composed of cDNA or gDNA derived from T cells, B-cell-depleted T cells, or PBMCs. A de-identified subject ID, COVID-19 status, age in years and sex were almost always included in the sample metadata. HLA class I and class II types, where available, came from metadata supplied by the sample provider rather than from assay-based typing.

Collaborating institutions collected whole blood in K2EDTA tubes following their own protocols. For TCRbeta analysis, collaborator samples were shipped as frozen whole blood, as isolated PBMCs, or as DNA extracted from either sample type. Details on this clone: It lacks a known antigen. Within one base of it there is no much larger clone, and no base qualities were kept.

TCRbeta CDR3 regions were amplified from genomic DNA using the immunoSEQ Assay, a bias-controlled multiplex PCR. Under the source paper's analysis protocol: The number of nucleated cells in each sample was estimated by amplification of reference gene primers within the assay. To quantify the absolute abundance of each unique TCRbeta CDR3 rearrangement, sequence reads were collapsed and filtered. For each sample, productive Simpson clonality was calculated as the square root of Simpson's diversity index over productive rearrangements. What TCRdb holds here is the immuneACCESS table cut down to in-frame rearrangements. Part of the clones is not present; checked against another copy, under half of the missing clones reflect an unresolved V gene, and the others are unexplained. The DNA gave D and trimming, while V, J and clone size come from that table. This sample is represented by tens of thousands of clones; roughly 80% of them were singletons. The ten largest account for about 26% of the sample.

General study outcomes and caveats: How much clinical and demographic metadata was included differed by source and by participant, and the metadata was provided uncurated.

CDR3 length: 14 amino acids, cysteine to phenylalanine. The DNA shown is the 42-base CDR3, in frame from base 1. Reading the germline V gene gives CDR1 MNHEY and CDR2 SVGAGI. Trimming costs V 5 bases and J 3 bases, and their ends lie 13 bases apart. The receptor comes from a woman in her sixties or seventies with acute or convalescent COVID-19. The rearrangement combines TRBV6-5 with TRBJ1-2; TRBD1 is a weak D gene call, 6 bases matching. The material sequenced was peripheral blood. The CDR3 reads as follows: CASSHRVFDYGYTF. The DNA sequence reads TGTGCCAGCAGTCACAGGGTTTTCGACTATGGCTACACCTTC.